These 27 T cell receptor beta chains came from one sample sequenced in a study of T cell repertoires in cytomegalovirus infection. TCRdb re-derived calls from the reads in MiXCR, one entry per CDR3 protein. The repertoire holds about 680,000 distinct CDR3 sequences, with roughly 24% as singletons. The sequenced sample consisted of CD8+ T cells from PBMCs. The receptors shown here come from a human donor in good health (CMV status not recorded). Some clones in this sample may be carry-over from other donors' samples.

This clonotype was seen ten or more times. The gene calls are TRBV28 and TRBJ1-5; a possible D gene is TRBD1 (6 bases). Germline lookup yields CDR1 MDHEN and CDR2 SYDVKM. The V end was cut by 3 bases, the J end by 5 bases, with 8 bases between. CDR3 length: 13 amino acids. The DNA of the CDR3 is TGTGCCAGCAGTTTGGGGGCGCATCAGCCCCAGCATTTT. Its translation is CASSLGAHQPQHF.

This clonotype was detected many times. In DNA form, the CDR3 reads TGTGCCAGCAGTGTCCTAAGTGCGGGTGAGCAGTTCTTC. Protein product: CASSVLSAGEQFF. The chain joins TRBV28 to TRBJ2-1; a possible D gene is TRBD2 (5 bases). Per the germline V gene, CDR1 is MDHEN and CDR2 is SYDVKM. Trimming removed 5 bases from V and 9 bases from J, with 14 bases in between. The CDR3 consists of 13 residues.

This clonotype has only a few counts. The V gene is TRBV20-1, the J gene TRBJ2-6; D is undetermined. V lost 6 bases and J lost 4, with 16 bases in between. This CDR3 region has 15 residues. The V gene's germline CDR1 is DFQATT and CDR2 SNEGSKA (reference sequence). The CDR3 DNA is TGCAGTGCCACGGGCCCTGTTTCCGGGGCCAACGTCCTGACTTTC. It yields the protein CSATGPVSGANVLTF.

The chain links TRBV14 to TRBJ2-1; 10 bases align to TRBD2. Trimming removed 2 bases from V and 5 bases from J; junction bases left unmatched: 12. In germline, CDR1 is SGHDN, CDR2 FVKESK. There are 18 residues in the CDR3. CDR3 region: CASSQRHRGTSVNNEQFF. DNA for the CDR3: TGTGCCAGCAGCCAAAGGCACCGAGGGACTAGCGTAAACAATGAGCAGTTCTTC.

For this clonotype: Mismatch with germline at one junction end may stem from a read error. The chain couples TRBV7-8 to TRBJ2-1; 7 nucleotides match TRBD1. The CDR3 loop spans 11 amino acids. Germline-derived CDR1 and CDR2 are SGHVS and FQNEAQ. The CDR3 region is CTSRQGNEQFF. CDR3 bases: TGTACCAGCAGACAGGGCAATGAGCAGTTCTTC.

This clonotype was counted a few times. The rearrangement uses TRBV7-9 and TRBJ2-5; no clear D. Germline V gene data show CDR1 as SEHNR and CDR2 as FQNEAQ (reference sequence). Deletions cut 1 base from V and 5 bases from J, with 11 bases between. The CDR3 is made up of 14 amino acids. CDR3 coding DNA: TGTGCCAGCAGCTTAGTTGGCGGTGAGGAGACCCAGTACTTC. Protein product: CASSLVGGEETQYF.

V usage is TRBV10-3 and J usage is TRBJ2-7; D call uncertain. The CDR3 is 14 amino acids. Germline V gives CDR1 ENHRY, CDR2 SYGVKD. V was trimmed by 10 bases and J by 4 bases, leaving 20 bases between them. The CDR3 DNA reads TGTGCCACCAATTACAACCCATCCGAGTACGAGCAGTACTTC. Translating gives CATNYNPSEYEQYF.

The rearrangement links TRBV11-2 to TRBJ2-3; 8 bases line up with TRBD2. The V segment lost 5 bases and the J segment 6 bases; nucleotides outside the gene matches: 10. CDR3 length: 15 amino acids. Germline V gene data show CDR1 as SGHAT and CDR2 as FQNNGV. DNA of the CDR3: TGTGCCAGCAGCCCCGGGGGGGAACGCGTTGATACGCAGTATTTT. Its translation is CASSPGGERVDTQYF.

This clonotype was found once. A much larger clone lies one base from this, so it may be a read error. The chain links TRBV7-2 to TRBJ1-3; D gene unclear. Germline assignment: CDR1 SGHTA and CDR2 FQGNSA. The CDR3 sequence is 17 residues long. The CDR3 reads CANSLQQTAGWGNTIYF. The CDR3 DNA is TGTGCCAACAGCTTACAACAGACCGCCGGTTGGGGAAACACCATATATTTT.

This sequence joins TRBV6-6 and TRBJ1-1, with no clear D. Germline lookup yields CDR1 MNHNY and CDR2 SVGAGI (reference sequence). The length of the CDR3 is 15 residues. Trimming shortened V by 6 bases and J by 0 bases, and 14 bases separated the two germline ends. The CDR3 reads CASSPSPYMNTEAFF. DNA for the CDR3: TGTGCCAGCAGCCCCTCTCCGTATATGAACACTGAAGCTTTCTTT.

This clonotype was picked up a small number of times. The V gene is TRBV28, the J gene TRBJ1-6; no reliable D call. The CDR3 consists of 13 residues. CDR1 and CDR2 from the germline V gene are MDHEN and SYDVKM. Trimming left V 8 bases short and J 9 bases short, with 14 bases between. The DNA of the CDR3 is TGTGCCAGCCAACGGACTTTGAGTTCACCCCTCCACTTT. It translates to CASQRTLSSPLHF.

In its sample, this clonotype was seen a few times. This chain joins TRBV20-1 and TRBJ2-3; 8 nucleotides match TRBD2. The CDR3 totals 15 residues. Per germline, CDR1 DFQATT and CDR2 SNEGSKA (reference sequence). V was clipped by 4 bases and J by 0 bases; unmatched bases: 6. CDR3 sequence: CSATNSGESTDTQYF. The CDR3 bases are TGCAGTGCTACAAATAGCGGGGAGAGCACAGATACGCAGTATTTT.

This clonotype was observed at least ten times. This chain joins TRBV7-6 and TRBJ2-7; D gene uncertain. V was pared by 7 bases and J by 0 bases, with 16 bases between. The CDR3 spans 15 residues. Germline CDR1 is SGHVS and CDR2 is FNYEAQ. The CDR3 spells CASTPGPPLSYEQYF. The CDR3 nucleotides read TGTGCCAGCACCCCTGGTCCGCCTCTCTCCTACGAGCAGTACTTC.

The table lists this clonotype with a few counts. The rearrangement joins TRBV12-3 or TRBV12-4 to TRBJ2-2, with TRBD2 matching over 8 bases. The J segment lost 6 bases and the V segment lost 5 bases, leaving 8 bases of the junction unmatched. CDR3 length equals 15 residues. The CDR3: CASSTGTRKPGELFF. The CDR3 DNA follows: TGTGCCAGCAGTACCGGGACTAGGAAACCCGGGGAGCTGTTTTTT.

A few counts support this clonotype. The chain has TRBV20-1 and TRBJ2-1; 8 bases line up with TRBD1. The CDR3 sequence is 14 residues long. The junction had 6 bases not matched to a gene; V was cut back by 1 base and J by 7 bases. CDR1 and CDR2 from the germline V gene are DFQATT and SNEGSKA (reference sequence). CDR3 coding DNA: TGCAGTGCTAGAGTAACAGGGGGACGGAATGAGCAGTTCTTC. This encodes CSARVTGGRNEQFF.

In its sample, this clonotype was seen a few times. The rearrangement uses TRBV2 and TRBJ1-2; D remains ambiguous. The CDR3 extends over 14 amino acids. Germline-derived CDR1 and CDR2 are SNHLY and FYNNEI. The ends were cut back, 3 bases at V and 4 bases at J, with 12 bases in the middle. The CDR3 nucleotides are TGTGCCAGCAGTGAGACCACAGCCCCCTATGGCTACACCTTC. Protein: CASSETTAPYGYTF.

Ten or more counts support this clonotype. The chain couples TRBV7-6 to TRBJ1-1; TRBD1 matches 7 bases. Germline CDR1 reads SGHVS; CDR2 reads FNYEAQ. The trim removed 5 bases at V and 5 bases at J, leaving 11 bases unmatched. There are 15 residues in the CDR3. CDR3 DNA sequence: TGTGCCAGCAGCCCCCTTGAGGGGGCGGAGACTGAAGCTTTCTTT. It encodes CASSPLEGAETEAFF.

V gene TRBV13 combines with J gene TRBJ2-7, with 7 bases identical to TRBD1. The length of the CDR3 is 15 residues. V was clipped by 5 bases and J by 1 base; unmatched bases: 8. Germline loops: CDR1 PRHDT, CDR2 FYEKMQ (reference sequence). CDR3 coding DNA: TGTGCCAGCAGCCCACCCGACAGGGCGTCCTACGAGCAGTACTTC. Amino acid sequence: CASSPPDRASYEQYF.

This clonotype was found many times. The chain links TRBV6-2 or TRBV6-3 to TRBJ2-1; 9 nucleotides match TRBD1. Germline trimming cut 2 bases from V and 2 bases from J; bases unmatched to any gene: 4. The CDR3 loop spans 16 amino acids. Germline lookup yields CDR1 MNHEY and CDR2 SVGEGT. In DNA, the CDR3 is TGTGCCAGCAGTTACCCGGGACAGGGACCCTACAATGAGCAGTTCTTC. Its protein is CASSYPGQGPYNEQFF.

The chain recombines TRBV28 with TRBJ2-5; no firm D call. The CDR3 is 14 residues long. The germline V and J ends were trimmed by 6 bases and 4 bases, with 15 bases remaining between them. CDR1 is MDHEN, CDR2 SYDVKM, per germline. The CDR3 coding sequence is TGTGCCAGCAGCCCTGTAATGAGGCCAGAGACCCAGTACTTC. Translation: CASSPVMRPETQYF.

The chain combines TRBV5-1 with TRBJ2-1; TRBD1 matches 7 bases. Trimming took 4 bases from V and 10 from J; bases not matched to a gene: 5. The germline gives CDR1 SGHRS, CDR2 YFSETQ. The CDR3 consists of 12 residues. CDR3 sequence reads: CASSPVQGEQFF. DNA of the CDR3: TGCGCCAGCAGCCCTGTACAGGGGGAGCAGTTCTTC.

Only a few counts were recorded for this clonotype. The chain employs TRBV28 and TRBJ2-5, with D possibly called TRBD1 or TRBD2 (5 bases each). There are 15 residues in the CDR3. V lost 4 bases and J 1 base, leaving 13 bases between the germline ends. Germline values: CDR1 MDHEN, CDR2 SYDVKM. The CDR3 DNA follows: TGTGCCAGCAGTTATCCCGGGGACCTCCAAGAGACCCAGTACTTC. Translation: CASSYPGDLQETQYF.

Ten or more counts support this clonotype. The J gene is TRBJ1-1, the V gene TRBV7-2; D remains unclear. Germline V gene lookup returns CDR1 SGHTA and CDR2 FQGNSA. The CDR3 loop spans 14 amino acids. V was cut by 5 bases and J by 0 bases, with 10 bases left in between. The CDR3 DNA is TGTGCCAGCAGCACCTTCACATTGAACACTGAAGCTTTCTTT. Protein: CASSTFTLNTEAFF.

This clonotype showed up many times. The chain employs TRBV7-2 and TRBJ2-1, with D possibly matching TRBD2 (5 bases). Trimming took off 3 bases at V and 3 bases at J, with 24 bases between the two ends. Looked up from germline, CDR1 is SGHTA and CDR2 is FQGNSA. The CDR3 runs 19 residues. In DNA, the CDR3 is TGTGCCAGCAGCTTTCATTTTGACTACGGGTTACGAAACTACAATGAGCAGTTCTTC. Translating it yields CASSFHFDYGLRNYNEQFF.

The V and J genes are TRBV6-6 and TRBJ1-2; a possible D gene is TRBD1 (5 bases). The CDR3 runs 14 residues. V was cut by 7 bases and J by 1 base, with 13 bases left in between. From germline, CDR1 is MNHNY and CDR2 SVGAGI (reference sequence). Here the CDR3 DNA reads TGTGCCAGCACCCCAGGGCGCGGTAACTATGGCTACACCTTC. Its protein is CASTPGRGNYGYTF.

The chain uses TRBV7-9 and TRBJ2-7, with D maybe TRBD1 (5 bases). Germline V CDR1 and CDR2: SEHNR, FQNEAQ (reference sequence). This CDR3 contains 16 residues. The CDR3 DNA reads as TGTGCCAACAGCGATACCGACAGCAGGCCCGCCTACGAGCAGTACGTC. Its protein product is CANSDTDSRPAYEQYV.

This clonotype came up a few times. The chain couples TRBV19 to TRBJ2-1, with TRBD2 as a possible D gene (6 bases). Germline V lookup: CDR1 LNHDA, CDR2 SQIVND (reference sequence). V was pared by 7 bases and J by 0 bases, with 13 bases between. The CDR3 has 15 residues. The CDR3 DNA reads TGTGCCAGTACGGATGGAGGGAACTCCTACAATGAGCAGTTCTTC. Residues: CASTDGGNSYNEQFF.